One T cell receptor beta chain is described in this entry. Its cognate antigen is unknown. The data were obtained in a study of tissue T cells after allogeneic stem cell transplantation. Study-level background: Samples with visible lymphocytes on H&E were prioritized for sequencing.

This table comes from immunoSEQ multiplex PCR, and its TCRdb copy is limited to in-frame clones, with some not included. The sample shows about 12,000 clones, about 70% of them seen only once. The CDR3 covers 12 residues. Per the germline V gene, CDR1 is SGHTA and CDR2 is FQGNSA. Trimming cost V 9 bases and J 6 bases, with 12 bases left between them. Study results and limitations: Few T cell clones were shared across patients, but motif clusters showed tissue-specific shared signatures. Blood and spleen captured only part of the tissue TCR repertoire.

Sequencing was performed on tissue from the right colon, taken at autopsy. V usage is TRBV7-2 and J usage is TRBJ1-5, with D perhaps TRBD1 (5 bases). This receptor was identified in a woman aged 18 to 55 with breast cancer. CDR3 in DNA: TGTGCCAGTACCTACCAGGGTCAGCCCCAGCATTTT. Translation: CASTYQGQPQHF.